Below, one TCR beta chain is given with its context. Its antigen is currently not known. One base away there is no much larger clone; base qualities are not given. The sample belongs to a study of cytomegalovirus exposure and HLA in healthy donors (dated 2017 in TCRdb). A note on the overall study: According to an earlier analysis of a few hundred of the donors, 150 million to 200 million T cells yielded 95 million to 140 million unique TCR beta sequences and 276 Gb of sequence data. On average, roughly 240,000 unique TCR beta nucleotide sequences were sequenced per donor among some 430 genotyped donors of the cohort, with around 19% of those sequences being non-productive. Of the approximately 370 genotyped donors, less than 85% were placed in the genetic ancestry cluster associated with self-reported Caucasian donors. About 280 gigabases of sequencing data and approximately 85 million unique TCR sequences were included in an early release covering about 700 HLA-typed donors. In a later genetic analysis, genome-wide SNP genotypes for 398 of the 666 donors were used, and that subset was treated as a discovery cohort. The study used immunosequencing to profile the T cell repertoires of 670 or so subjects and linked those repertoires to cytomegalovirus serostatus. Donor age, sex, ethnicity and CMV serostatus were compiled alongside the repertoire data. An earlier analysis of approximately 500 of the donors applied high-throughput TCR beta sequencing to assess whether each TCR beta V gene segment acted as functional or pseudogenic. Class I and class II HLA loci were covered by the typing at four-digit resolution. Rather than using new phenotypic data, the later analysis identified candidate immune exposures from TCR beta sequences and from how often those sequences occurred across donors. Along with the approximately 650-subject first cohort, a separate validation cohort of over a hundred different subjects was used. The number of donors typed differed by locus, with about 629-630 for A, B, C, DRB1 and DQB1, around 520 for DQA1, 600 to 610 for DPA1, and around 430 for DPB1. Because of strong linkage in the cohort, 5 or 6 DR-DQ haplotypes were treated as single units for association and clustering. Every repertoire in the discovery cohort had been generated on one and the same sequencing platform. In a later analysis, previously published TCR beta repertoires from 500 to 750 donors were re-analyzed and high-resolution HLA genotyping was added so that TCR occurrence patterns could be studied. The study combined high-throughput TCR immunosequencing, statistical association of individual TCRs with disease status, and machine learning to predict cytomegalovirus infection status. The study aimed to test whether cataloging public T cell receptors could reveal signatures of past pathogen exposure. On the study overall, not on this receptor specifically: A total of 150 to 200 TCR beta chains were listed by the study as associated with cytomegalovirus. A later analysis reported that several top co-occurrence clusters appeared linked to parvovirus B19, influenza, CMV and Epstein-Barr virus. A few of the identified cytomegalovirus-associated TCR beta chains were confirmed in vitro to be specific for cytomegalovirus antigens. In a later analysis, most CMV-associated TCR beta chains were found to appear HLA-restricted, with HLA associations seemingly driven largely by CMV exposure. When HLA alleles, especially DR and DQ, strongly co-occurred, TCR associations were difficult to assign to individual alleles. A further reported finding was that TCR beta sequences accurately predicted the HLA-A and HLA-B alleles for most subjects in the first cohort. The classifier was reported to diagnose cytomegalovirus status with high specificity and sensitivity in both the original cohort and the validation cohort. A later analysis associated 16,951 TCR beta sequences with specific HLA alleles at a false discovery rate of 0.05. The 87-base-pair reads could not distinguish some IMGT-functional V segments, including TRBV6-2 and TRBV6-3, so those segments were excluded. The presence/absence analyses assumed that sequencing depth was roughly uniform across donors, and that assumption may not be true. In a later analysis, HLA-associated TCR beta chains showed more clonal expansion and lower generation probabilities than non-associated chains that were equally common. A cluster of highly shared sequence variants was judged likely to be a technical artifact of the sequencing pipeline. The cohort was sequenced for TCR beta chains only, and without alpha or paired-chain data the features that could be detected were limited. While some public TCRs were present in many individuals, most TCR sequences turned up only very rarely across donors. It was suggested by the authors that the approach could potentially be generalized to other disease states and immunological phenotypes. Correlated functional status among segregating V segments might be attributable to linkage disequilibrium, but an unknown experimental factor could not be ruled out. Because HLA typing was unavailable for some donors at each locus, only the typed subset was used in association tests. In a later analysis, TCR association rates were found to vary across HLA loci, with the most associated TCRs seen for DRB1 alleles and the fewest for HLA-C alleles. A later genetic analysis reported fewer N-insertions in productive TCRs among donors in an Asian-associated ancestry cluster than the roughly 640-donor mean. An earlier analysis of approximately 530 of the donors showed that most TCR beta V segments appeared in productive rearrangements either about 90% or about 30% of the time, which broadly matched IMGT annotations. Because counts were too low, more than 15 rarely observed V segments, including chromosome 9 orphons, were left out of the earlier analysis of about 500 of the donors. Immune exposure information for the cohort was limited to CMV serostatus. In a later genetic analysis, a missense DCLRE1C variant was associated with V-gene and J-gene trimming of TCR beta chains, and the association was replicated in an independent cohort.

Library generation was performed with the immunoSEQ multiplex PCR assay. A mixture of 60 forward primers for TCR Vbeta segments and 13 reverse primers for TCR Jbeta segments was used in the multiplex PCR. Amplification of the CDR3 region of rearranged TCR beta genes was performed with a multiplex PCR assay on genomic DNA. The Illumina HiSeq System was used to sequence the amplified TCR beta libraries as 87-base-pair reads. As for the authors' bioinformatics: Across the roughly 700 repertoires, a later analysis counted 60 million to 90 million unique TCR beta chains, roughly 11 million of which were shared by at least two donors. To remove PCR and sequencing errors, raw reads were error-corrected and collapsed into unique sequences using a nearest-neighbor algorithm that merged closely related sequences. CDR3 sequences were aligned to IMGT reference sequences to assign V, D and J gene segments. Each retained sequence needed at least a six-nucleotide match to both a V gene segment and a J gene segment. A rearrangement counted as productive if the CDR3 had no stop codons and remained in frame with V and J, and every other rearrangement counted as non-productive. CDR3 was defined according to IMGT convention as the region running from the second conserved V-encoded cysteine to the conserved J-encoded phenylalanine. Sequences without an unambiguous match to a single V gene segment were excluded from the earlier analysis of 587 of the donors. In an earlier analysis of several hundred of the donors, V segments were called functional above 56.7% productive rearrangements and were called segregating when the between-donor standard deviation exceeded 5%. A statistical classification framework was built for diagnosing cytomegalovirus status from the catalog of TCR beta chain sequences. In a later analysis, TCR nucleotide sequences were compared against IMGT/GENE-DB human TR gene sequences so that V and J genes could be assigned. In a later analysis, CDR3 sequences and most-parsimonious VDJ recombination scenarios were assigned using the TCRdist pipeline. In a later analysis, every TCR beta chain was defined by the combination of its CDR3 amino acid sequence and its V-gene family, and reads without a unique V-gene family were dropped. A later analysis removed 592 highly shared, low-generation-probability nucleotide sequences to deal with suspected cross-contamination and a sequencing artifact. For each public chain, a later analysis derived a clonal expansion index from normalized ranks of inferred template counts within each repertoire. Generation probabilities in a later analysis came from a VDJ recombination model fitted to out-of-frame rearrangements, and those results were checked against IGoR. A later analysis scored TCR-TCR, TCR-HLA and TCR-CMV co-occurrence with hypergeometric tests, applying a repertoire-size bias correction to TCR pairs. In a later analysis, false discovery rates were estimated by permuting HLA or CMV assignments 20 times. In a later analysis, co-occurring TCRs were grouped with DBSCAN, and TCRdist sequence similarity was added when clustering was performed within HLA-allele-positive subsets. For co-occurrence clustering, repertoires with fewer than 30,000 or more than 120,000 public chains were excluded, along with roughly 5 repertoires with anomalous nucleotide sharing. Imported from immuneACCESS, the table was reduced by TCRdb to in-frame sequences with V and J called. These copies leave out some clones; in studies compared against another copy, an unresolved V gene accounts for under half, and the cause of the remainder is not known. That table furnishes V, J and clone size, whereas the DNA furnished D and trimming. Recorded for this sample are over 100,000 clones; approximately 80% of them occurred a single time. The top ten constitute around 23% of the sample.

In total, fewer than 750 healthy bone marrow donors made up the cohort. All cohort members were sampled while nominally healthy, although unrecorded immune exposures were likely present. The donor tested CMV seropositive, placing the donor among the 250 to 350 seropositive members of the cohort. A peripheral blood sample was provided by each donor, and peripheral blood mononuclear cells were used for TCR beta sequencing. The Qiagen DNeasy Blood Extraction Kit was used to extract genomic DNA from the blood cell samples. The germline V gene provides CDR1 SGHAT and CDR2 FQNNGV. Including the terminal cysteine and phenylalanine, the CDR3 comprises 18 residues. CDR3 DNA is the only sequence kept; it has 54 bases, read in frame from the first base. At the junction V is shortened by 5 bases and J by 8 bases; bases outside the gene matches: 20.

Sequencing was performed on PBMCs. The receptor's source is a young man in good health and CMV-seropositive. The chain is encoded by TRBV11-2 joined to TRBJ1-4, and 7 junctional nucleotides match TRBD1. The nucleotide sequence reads TGTGCCAGCAGCCGTATACCGGGACAGATGGGAAACGGGGAAAAACTGTTTTTT. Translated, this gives CASSRIPGQMGNGEKLFF.